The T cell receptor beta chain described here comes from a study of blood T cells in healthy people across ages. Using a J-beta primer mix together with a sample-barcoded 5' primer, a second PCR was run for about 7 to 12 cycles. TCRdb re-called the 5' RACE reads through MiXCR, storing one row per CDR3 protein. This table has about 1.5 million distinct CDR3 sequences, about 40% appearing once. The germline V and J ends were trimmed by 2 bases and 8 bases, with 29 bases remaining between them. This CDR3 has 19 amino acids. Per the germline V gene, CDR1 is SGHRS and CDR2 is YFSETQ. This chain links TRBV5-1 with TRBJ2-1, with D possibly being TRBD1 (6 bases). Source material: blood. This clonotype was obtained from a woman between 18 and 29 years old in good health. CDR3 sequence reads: CASSLNIYSNRDRSDEQFF. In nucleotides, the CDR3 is TGCGCCAGCAGCTTAAATATTTATTCCAACCGTGACAGGAGCGATGAGCAGTTCTTC.